Following are 2 T cell receptor beta chains from one sample sequenced in a study of shared clonotypes between healthy human individuals (dated by TCRdb to about 2020). For the CD8 naive samples, CD45RO-negative cells were positively selected for CCR7, yielding a CD45RA+CCR7+ population from which TemRA cells were excluded. Library method: the immunoSEQ multiplex PCR assay. In TCRdb, the immuneACCESS table is reduced to in-frame sequences with V and J assigned. These tables do not hold every clone; where another copy was compared, an unresolved V gene accounts for under half, and the others remain unexplained. Across this sample there are about 590,000 clones, with just under 97% seen only once. Around 0.097% of the sample rests with the top ten. The sequencing sample was made of naive CD8+ T cells sorted from blood. The cell subset or site tag for this specimen amounts to: CD45RA+CCR7+. Receptor source: a woman aged 25-40 years in good health.

V is TRBV11-2 and J is TRBJ2-3; possible D gene TRBD1, 6 bases. The CDR3 is 16 residues long. Deletions cut 4 bases from V and 0 bases from J, with 14 bases between. Germline V lookup: CDR1 SGHAT, CDR2 FQNNGV. The CDR3 region has the DNA TGTGCCAGCAGCTCCGGGACACAACCTAGCACAGATACGCAGTATTTT. Translating gives CASSSGTQPSTDTQYF.

This sequence joins TRBV28 and TRBJ2-1; tentatively, D is TRBD2 (6 bases). This CDR3 region has 15 residues. V lost 4 bases to trimming and J lost 3 bases, with 13 bases between them. Per germline, CDR1 MDHEN and CDR2 SYDVKM. In DNA form, the CDR3 reads TGTGCCAGCAGTTGGGGGGAGGCGAGCTACAATGAGCAGTTCTTC. Protein: CASSWGEASYNEQFF. Together with reference TRBV28 and TRBJ2-1, the CDR3 gives the full variable domain: DVKVTQSSRYLVKRTGEKVFLECVQDMDHENMFWYRQDPGLGLRLIYFSYDVKMKEKGDIPEGYSVSREKKERFSLILESASTNQTSMYLCASSWGEASYNEQFFGPGTRLTVL.